This T cell receptor beta chain is from a study of cytomegalovirus exposure and HLA in healthy donors. Study observations and caveats: Some V segments, including TRBV6-2 and TRBV6-3, were excluded as indistinguishable. Follow-up analysis later connected one missense variant in DCLRE1C with trimming of TCR beta V- and J-genes. More clonal expansion characterized HLA-associated TCR beta chains than equally common others in a later analysis.

Worth noting for this clone: Its target is not known.

There are 15 residues in the CDR3. V dropped 2 bases and J dropped 5; count of bases not matched to a gene: 5. Looked up from germline, CDR1 is SGHDT and CDR2 is YYEEEE. PCR involved 60 Vbeta and 13 Jbeta primers. Assay used: immunoSEQ multiplex PCR; TCRdb lists only in-frame clones, some missing. The data show about 25,000 clones, and the top ten clones hold approximately 15%. The chain joins TRBV5-6 to TRBJ1-4, with 8 bases that match TRBD1. Sequencing used PBMCs. The clonotype comes from a male donor in good health and CMV-seropositive. The CDR3 is CASSLRQGLNEKLFF. CDR3 bases: TGTGCCAGCAGCTTAAGACAGGGGCTGAATGAAAAACTGTTTTTT.